The 9 T cell receptor beta chains in this list originate from one sample, sequenced in a study of cytomegalovirus exposure and HLA in healthy donors. TCRdb keeps only in-frame clones here, not all; method: immunoSEQ multiplex PCR. The sample records about 38,000 clones, about 93% being singletons. Sequencing was done on a sample of PBMCs. The receptors originated from a man between 18 and 29 years old in good health and CMV-seronegative.

The gene calls are TRBV6-4 and TRBJ2-3, with D perhaps matching TRBD2 (6 bases). Trimming pared 5 bases from V and 7 bases from J, leaving 13 bases between. The germline gives CDR1 MRHNA, CDR2 SNTAGT. CDR3 length equals 13 residues. CDR3 amino acids: CASSTHRGNTQYF. CDR3 coding DNA: TGTGCCAGCAGTACACACCGCGGGAATACGCAGTATTTT.

The V gene is TRBV19, the J gene TRBJ2-1; D perhaps matches TRBD1 (6 bases). Germline V lookup: CDR1 LNHDA, CDR2 SQIVND (reference sequence). The CDR3 extends over 14 amino acids. With 4 bases removed from V and 5 bases from J, the gap between germline ends came to 12 bases. The CDR3: CASSNGGPHNEQFF. The CDR3 DNA sequence: TGTGCCAGTAGTAATGGGGGCCCCCACAATGAGCAGTTCTTC.

The chain couples TRBV6-6 to TRBJ2-1, with TRBD2 matching over 9 bases. CDR3 length: 15 residues. The germline CDR1 and CDR2 sequences are MNHNY and SVGAGI (reference sequence). J gave up 5 bases and V 6 bases, and 8 bases lay outside the gene matches. The CDR3 nucleotides are TGTGCCAGCAGCTCCCTAGCGGGGACTCACAATGAGCAGTTCTTC. This codes for CASSSLAGTHNEQFF.

V is TRBV16 and J is TRBJ2-1, with 8 positions matching TRBD2. The CDR3 totals 16 residues. CDR1 and CDR2 from the germline V gene are KGHSY and FQNENV. After removal of 2 bases from V and 0 bases from J, the junction contained 3 bases not matched to a gene. The DNA of the CDR3 is TGTGCCAGCAGCCAACCGGGGGGGAGCTCCTACAATGAGCAGTTCTTC. Its translation: CASSQPGGSSYNEQFF. Full variable domain (missing parts from reference TRBV16 and TRBJ2-1): GEEVAQTPKHLVRGEGQKAKLYCAPIKGHSYVFWYQQVLKNEFKFLISFQNENVFDETGMPKERFSAKCLPNSPCSLEIQATKLEDSAVYFCASSQPGGSSYNEQFFGPGTRLTVL.

V is TRBV4-2 and J is TRBJ2-7; no clear D gene. Per the germline V gene, CDR1 is LGHNA and CDR2 is YNFKEQ. Trimming took 1 base from V and 3 from J, leaving 10 bases between them. The CDR3 sequence is 14 residues long. The CDR3 region is CASSQAPSGYEQYF. CDR3 DNA: TGTGCCAGCAGCCAAGCCCCGTCAGGCTACGAGCAGTACTTC.

This clone was seen a single time. The CDR3 is CASSFGDLYNEQFF. DNA for the CDR3: TGTGCCAGCAGCTTCGGGGACTTATACAATGAGCAGTTCTTC. The chain carries TRBV5-4 and TRBJ2-1; a possible D gene is TRBD2 (6 bases). V was pared by 2 bases and J by 4 bases, with 10 bases between. The CDR3 spans 14 residues. Germline CDR1 and CDR2: SGHNT and YYREEE (reference sequence). The entire variable domain, with the rest obtained from reference TRBV5-4 and TRBJ2-1, is as follows: ETGVTQSPTHLIKTRGQQVTLRCSSQSGHNTVSWYQQALGQGPQFIFQYYREEENGRGNFPPRFSGLQFPNYSSELNVNALELDDSALYLCASSFGDLYNEQFFGPGTRLTVL.

The J gene is TRBJ2-3, the V gene TRBV6-5; D remains unclear. CDR3 length: 14 amino acids. Trimming stripped 5 bases from V and 5 bases from J, with 14 bases between. The germline gives CDR1 MNHEY, CDR2 SVGAGI. Here the CDR3 DNA reads TGTGCCAGCAGTCCCATGTTGGCAGGAGATACGCAGTATTTT. Translation: CASSPMLAGDTQYF.

This clone was seen a single time. V usage is TRBV5-1 and J usage is TRBJ1-1; 8 positions match TRBD1. The CDR3 totals 16 residues. Unmatched junction bases numbered 8, after V lost 4 bases and J lost 0 bases. Per the germline V gene, CDR1 is SGHRS and CDR2 is YFSETQ. The CDR3 nucleotides read TGCGCCAGCAGCCTGGTTGCGGGACAGGTGAACACTGAAGCTTTCTTT. Encoded protein: CASSLVAGQVNTEAFF.

The chain joins TRBV6-1 to TRBJ1-1; D gene uncertain. The CDR3 runs to 13 residues. Germline CDR1 reads MNHNS; CDR2 reads SASEGT. V lost 7 bases, J lost 1 base, and 10 bases lay in between. This CDR3 reads CASTAQWNTEAFF. The DNA of the CDR3 is TGTGCCAGCACCGCACAGTGGAACACTGAAGCTTTCTTT.